The entry that follows covers one T cell receptor beta chain sequence. This entry belongs to a study of blood T cell repertoires in COVID-19. Sequenced by immunoSEQ multiplex PCR; TCRdb stores in-frame clones only, minus some. The data show 100,000 to 140,000 clones, 65% to 80% seen once. V gave up 4 bases and J gave up 7 bases; unmatched junction bases: 6. The CDR3 extends over 13 amino acids. The V gene's germline CDR1 is MNHEY and CDR2 SVGAGI. The TCR comes from a man aged 65 to 79 with acute or convalescent COVID-19. The chain has TRBV6-5 and TRBJ1-1; 7 bases fit TRBD1. The sequencing sample was made of peripheral blood. The CDR3 DNA follows: TGTGCCAGCAGTTTTCACAGGGGCAGTGAAGCTTTCTTT. Translated, it gives CASSFHRGSEAFF.